This T cell receptor beta chain was documented in a study of CD8 T cells in Susac syndrome (dated by TCRdb to the late 2010s). The study in broad terms: Repertoire sequencing was used to test whether CD8+ T cell activation and differentiation in Susac syndrome was antigen driven.

Clipping removes 1 base from V and 0 bases from J, with 4 as the unmatched junction base count. CDR3 length: 16 amino acids, cysteine to phenylalanine. Only the CDR3 DNA stays, 48 bases, in frame from base 1. The germline V gene supplies CDR1 SGHDT and CDR2 YYEEEE. Note on this clonotype: The specificity of this receptor is unknown. No much larger clone is present one base from it, and per-base qualities are unavailable.

High-throughput TCR beta sequencing profiled peripheral blood CD8+ and CD4+ T cells from healthy donors, Susac syndrome patients and multiple sclerosis patients. Multiple sclerosis controls were treatment-naive patients with stable or active relapsing-remitting disease fulfilling revised McDonald criteria. CD8+ TEMRA cells were enriched by FACS, while bulk CD8+ and CD4+ T cells were purified by magnetic negative isolation. Blood was collected in EDTA tubes and processed within 24 hours, with PBMCs isolated through density gradient centrifugation. PBMCs intended for TCR sequencing were frozen in liquid nitrogen and were later thawed in a 37 degrees C water bath. A purity of at least 90% was achieved for sorted or isolated CD4+, CD8+ and CD8+ TEMRA cells. RNA was extracted using the RNeasy kit, and about 0.45 to 1 ug of the RNA was reverse transcribed with random hexamers. The immunoSEQ multiplex PCR assay, covering 54 Vbeta and 13 Jbeta segments, was used to amplify TCR beta CDR3 regions. PCR amplification bias was corrected using a synthetic template baseline for primer optimization and computational correction. The authors' analysis ran thus. Reads were annotated to V, D and J genes according to IMGT and were analyzed with immunoSEQ Analyzer, with only productive sequences retained. Clonality was computed as one minus Shannon entropy normalized by log2 of the number of productive unique sequences. For each patient and control, public and private clones were evaluated among the 100 most prevalent clones. Clones were defined as Susac-specific if absent from the healthy and MS cohorts, from 900 to 1,300 published viral clones and from other ImmuneACCESS disease sequences. The public reads were run again by TCRdb, first through fastp at Q25 and then through MiXCR, and only productive beta chains were kept. Rows with one shared CDR3 protein collapse into an entry with the most common genes and DNA. TCRdb's processing, not the authors', yielded these V and J calls. For this sample the table gives about 300,000 distinct CDR3 sequences, of which around 90% were detected only once. The ten most abundant clones make up about 0.07% of the sample.

General findings and caveats noted by the study authors: The study acknowledged that relatively few individuals were included in the TCR sequencing and HLA analysis.

The clonotype originates from a human donor with multiple sclerosis. Sequencing was done on a sample of CD4+ T cells from PBMCs. The rearrangement combines TRBV5-6 with TRBJ1-3; TRBD1 matches 7 bases in the middle. The DNA sequence reads TGTGCCAGCAGCTTGACAGGGGTCCGCTCTGGAAACACCATATATTTT. This yields the protein CASSLTGVRSGNTIYF.